A single sample gave rise to the 28 T cell receptor beta chains below, sequenced in a study of T cell responses to AZD1222 COVID-19 vaccine. Sequencing was performed with immunoSEQ multiplex PCR; in TCRdb, only in-frame clones are kept and a portion is missing. Of around 120,000 clones in the sample, just over 90% were seen once. The specimen comprised peripheral blood, sampled 28 days after the second AZD1222 dose. The source of these receptors is an adult who received the AZD1222 COVID-19 vaccine.

The genes are TRBV5-1 and TRBJ2-2; D possibly uses TRBD1 or TRBD2 (6 bases each). V dropped 1 base and J dropped 6 bases, with 22 bases sitting between them. Germline lookup yields CDR1 SGHRS and CDR2 YFSETQ. CDR3 length equals 18 residues. For the CDR3, the DNA is TGCGCCAGCAGCTTGTCGTCCGGGGGCCCCGTAGAACCCGGGGAGCTGTTTTTT. This sequence encodes CASSLSSGGPVEPGELFF.

The rearrangement joins TRBV7-9 to TRBJ1-4; weak D call: TRBD1 (5 bases). In germline, CDR1 is SEHNR, CDR2 FQNEAQ (reference sequence). The CDR3 is 13 amino acids. Trimming stripped 5 bases from V and 7 bases from J, with 11 bases between. This chain's CDR3 is CASSQAGGEKLFF. The CDR3 coding sequence is TGTGCCAGCAGCCAAGCGGGGGGTGAAAAACTGTTTTTT.

The chain links TRBV5-4 to TRBJ1-1; possible D gene TRBD1, 6 bases. Germline assignment: CDR1 SGHNT and CDR2 YYREEE (reference sequence). Trimming pared 0 bases from V and 3 bases from J, leaving 21 bases between. CDR3 size: 18 residues. The CDR3 DNA reads as TGTGCCAGCAGCTTGGACGGGAAAATACAGGGTCAACACACTGAAGCTTTCTTT. This translates into CASSLDGKIQGQHTEAFF. Filled out from reference TRBV5-4 and TRBJ1-1, the complete variable domain reads ETGVTQSPTHLIKTRGQQVTLRCSSQSGHNTVSWYQQALGQGPQFIFQYYREEENGRGNFPPRFSGLQFPNYSSELNVNALELDDSALYLCASSLDGKIQGQHTEAFFGQGTRLTVV.

The rearrangement uses TRBV5-1 and TRBJ2-7; D is ambiguous. Germline V gene lookup returns CDR1 SGHRS and CDR2 YFSETQ. CDR3 length equals 13 residues. V lost 0 bases, J lost 7 bases, and 11 bases lay in between. CDR3 protein: CASSLGQDAEQYF. The CDR3 coding sequence is TGCGCCAGCAGCTTGGGCCAGGACGCAGAGCAGTACTTC.

By its share, this clone is medium-sized. CDR3 DNA: TGTGCCATCAGGTTACAGGGGGGCACCGGGGAGCTGTTTTTT. This encodes CAIRLQGGTGELFF. This chain links TRBV10-3 with TRBJ2-2; 8 bases fit TRBD1. Germline-derived CDR1 and CDR2 are ENHRY and SYGVKD. The CDR3 consists of 14 residues. After removal of 6 bases from V and 4 bases from J, the junction contained 4 bases not matched to a gene.

The chain joins TRBV30 to TRBJ1-2; no clear D. The CDR3 consists of 12 residues. The germline V and J ends were trimmed by 2 bases and 6 bases, with 10 bases remaining between them. Germline V gives CDR1 GTSNPN, CDR2 SVGIG (reference sequence). Written as DNA, the CDR3 is TGTGCCTGGAGTCTACTAGGAAATGGCTACACCTTC. As protein: CAWSLLGNGYTF.

The chain is built from TRBV2 and TRBJ2-5, with a possible D match to TRBD2 (5 bases). The CDR3 totals 13 residues. Germline CDR1 reads SNHLY; CDR2 reads FYNNEI. V was pared by 3 bases and J by 3 bases, with 8 bases between. The CDR3 protein is CASSDVGEETQYF. CDR3 in DNA: TGTGCCAGCAGTGATGTCGGGGAAGAGACCCAGTACTTC.

This rearrangement joins TRBV10-3 to TRBJ1-2; possible D gene TRBD1, 5 bases. The V and J ends lost 2 bases and 4 bases respectively, with 11 bases between them. This CDR3 comprises 14 residues. Germline V gene lookup returns CDR1 ENHRY and CDR2 SYGVKD. CDR3 residues: CAISEPPRVYGYTF. In nucleotides, the CDR3 is TGTGCCATCAGTGAGCCCCCCAGGGTCTATGGCTACACCTTC.

In its sample, this clone was seen once. V usage is TRBV18 and J usage is TRBJ2-5, with D possibly being TRBD1 (6 bases). Germline V lookup: CDR1 KGHSH, CDR2 LQKENI. V lost 2 bases and J 3 bases, leaving 25 bases between the germline ends. This CDR3 is built from 19 residues. The CDR3 sequence is CASSPTIPGVSSRKETQYF. The CDR3 DNA is TGTGCCAGCTCACCAACTATACCAGGGGTCTCCTCTAGGAAAGAGACCCAGTACTTC.

On this clone itself: The sample carries other DNA sequences with the same CDR3. The genes are TRBV5-1 and TRBJ1-2, with a weak D call TRBD1 (5 bases). Germline V lookup: CDR1 SGHRS, CDR2 YFSETQ. The germline V and J ends were trimmed by 2 bases and 3 bases, with 5 bases remaining between them. The CDR3 covers 12 residues. The CDR3 region is CASSLGDYGYTF. CDR3 nucleotides: TGCGCCAGCAGCTTAGGGGACTATGGCTACACCTTC.

The chain couples TRBV20-1 to TRBJ2-3; 9 positions agree with TRBD2. The length of the CDR3 is 16 residues. V dropped 3 bases and J dropped 4; count of bases not matched to a gene: 11. Germline CDR1 DFQATT, CDR2 SNEGSKA (reference sequence). The CDR3, as DNA: TGCAGTGCTAGTCCCACCAATAGCGGGGGTTCAGATACGCAGTATTTT. Translated, it gives CSASPTNSGGSDTQYF.

The genes are TRBV5-1 and TRBJ2-2, with TRBD1 as a possible D gene (6 bases). Per germline, CDR1 SGHRS and CDR2 YFSETQ. The CDR3 contains 15 residues. Trimming left V 0 bases short and J 4 bases short, with 10 bases between. The CDR3 DNA follows: TGCGCCAGCAGCTTGGGGGCCAGGGGCACCGGGGAGCTGTTTTTT. It encodes CASSLGARGTGELFF.

The chain uses TRBV6-2 or TRBV6-3 and TRBJ1-3; D gene unclear. Trimming removed 6 bases at V and 0 bases at J, with 9 bases between. Germline values: CDR1 MNHEY, CDR2 SVGEGT. The CDR3 is 14 amino acids. CDR3 sequence reads: CASSDTFSGNTIYF. The CDR3 DNA is TGTGCCAGCAGCGACACCTTCTCTGGAAACACCATATATTTT.

V usage is TRBV27 and J usage is TRBJ1-5, with TRBD1 as a possible D gene (5 bases). The CDR3 extends over 14 amino acids. Trimming removed 6 bases at V and 5 bases at J, with 14 bases between. Germline assignment: CDR1 MNHEY and CDR2 SMNVEV (reference sequence). The DNA of the CDR3 is TGTGCCAGCAGCCAAGGAGGGGATCATCAGCCCCAGCATTTT. Translation gives CASSQGGDHQPQHF.

This rearrangement joins TRBV7-9 to TRBJ2-3; 9 bases match TRBD1. Germline CDR1 reads SEHNR; CDR2 reads FQNEAQ (reference sequence). With 0 bases clipped from V and 4 bases from J, the junction kept 5 bases outside the gene matches. This CDR3 contains 16 residues. CDR3 loop: CASSLAGTGLADTQYF. CDR3 DNA sequence: TGTGCCAGCAGCTTAGCCGGGACAGGGCTGGCAGATACGCAGTATTTT.

V gene TRBV9 combines with J gene TRBJ1-1; possibly TRBD1 for D (6 bases). CDR1 is SGDLS, CDR2 YYNGEE, per germline. Trimming pared 0 bases from V and 7 bases from J, leaving 10 bases between. This CDR3 is built from 13 residues. CDR3 sequence (DNA): TGTGCCAGCAGCGTAGCGGGGGCTGGTGAAGCTTTCTTT. Residues: CASSVAGAGEAFF.

The rearrangement joins TRBV6-5 to TRBJ2-3; 14 nucleotides match TRBD2. Germline CDR1 is MNHEY and CDR2 is SVGAGI. This CDR3 comprises 15 residues. V lost 8 bases, J lost 4 bases, and 5 bases stayed unmatched. CDR3 sequence (DNA): TGTGCCAGCGTGAGGGGACTAGCGGGAGCAGATACGCAGTATTTT. Encoded protein: CASVRGLAGADTQYF.

The chain carries TRBV12-3 or TRBV12-4 and TRBJ1-2, with a tentative D call TRBD1 (5 bases). This CDR3 region has 13 residues. V lost 5 bases and J 7 bases, leaving 14 bases between the germline ends. Here the CDR3 reads CASSPRQIAGYTF. CDR3 in DNA: TGTGCCAGCAGTCCGCGACAGATCGCTGGCTACACCTTC.

The V and J genes are TRBV6-1 and TRBJ1-2, with D maybe TRBD1 (5 bases). This CDR3 contains 14 residues. CDR1 MNHNS and CDR2 SASEGT come from the germline V gene. V lost 0 bases and J 4 bases, leaving 9 bases between the germline ends. CDR3 sequence reads: CASSEARAGYGYTF. CDR3 nucleotides: TGTGCCAGCAGTGAAGCCAGGGCGGGCTATGGCTACACCTTC.

The chain links TRBV6-2 or TRBV6-3 to TRBJ1-6, with 8 bases fitting TRBD1. The CDR3 sequence is 15 residues long. J lost 6 bases, V lost 2 bases, and 3 bases had no gene match. The germline V gene has CDR1 MNHEY and CDR2 SVGEGT. The CDR3 loop reads CASSYDRGGNSPLHF. CDR3 bases: TGTGCCAGCAGTTACGACAGGGGTGGTAATTCACCCCTCCACTTT.

This CDR3 is CASSQGLADNEQFF. Here the CDR3 DNA reads TGTGCCAGCAGCCAAGGCCTAGCGGACAATGAGCAGTTCTTC. This chain connects TRBV3-1 (or the pseudogene TRBV3-2) to TRBJ2-1; 7 bases align to TRBD2. J lost 5 bases, V lost 1 base, and 2 bases had no gene match. The germline CDR1 and CDR2 sequences are LGHDT and YNNKEL (reference sequence). The CDR3 has 14 amino acids.

The table lists this clone with a count of one. The chain carries TRBV18 and TRBJ2-4; 10 bases align to TRBD2. This CDR3 region has 18 residues. Germline V gene data show CDR1 as KGHSH and CDR2 as LQKENI. With 2 bases clipped from V and 1 base from J, the junction kept 8 bases outside the gene matches. CDR3 sequence (DNA): TGTGCCAGCTCACCAGGGCTAGCGGGGGAAGGGGCCAAAAACATTCAGTACTTC. Its protein is CASSPGLAGEGAKNIQYF. The variable domain in full, with the rest retrieved from reference TRBV18 and TRBJ2-4, is NAGVMQNPRHLVRRRGQEARLRCSPMKGHSHVYWYRQLPEEGLKFMVYLQKENIIDESGMPKERFSAEFPKEGPSILRIQQVVRGDSAAYFCASSPGLAGEGAKNIQYFGAGTRLSVL.

The V call is TRBV20-1, the J call TRBJ1-2; no reliable D call. Looked up from germline, CDR1 is DFQATT and CDR2 is SNEGSKA (reference sequence). This CDR3 has 10 amino acids. Trimming cost V 5 bases and J 5 bases, with 6 bases left between them. The CDR3 reads CSAETYGYTF. DNA of the CDR3: TGCAGTGCTGAGACGTATGGCTACACCTTC.

The rearrangement uses TRBV4-2 and TRBJ2-5, with 12 bases matching TRBD2. CDR1 is LGHNA and CDR2 is YNFKEQ in the germline V gene. The CDR3 extends over 14 amino acids. The ends lost 5 bases at V and 4 bases at J; junction bases unmatched: 2. The CDR3 is CASSSTSGGETQYF. CDR3 coding DNA: TGTGCCAGCAGCTCGACTAGCGGGGGAGAGACCCAGTACTTC.

This sequence joins TRBV5-8 and TRBJ2-7; TRBD2 agrees at 9 bases. The CDR3 extends over 15 amino acids. Germline CDR1 SGHTS, CDR2 YDEGEE. V lost 4 bases and J lost 7; bases outside the gene matches: 12. CDR3 nucleotide sequence: TGTGCCAGCAGCCCTGGGACTAGCCCCGTTGGGGAGCAGTACTTC. It is translated as CASSPGTSPVGEQYF.

The J gene is TRBJ1-2, the V gene TRBV28; no clear D gene. CDR3 length: 10 residues. The V gene's germline CDR1 is MDHEN and CDR2 SYDVKM. Trimming cost V 4 bases and J 3 bases, with 0 bases left between them. The CDR3 is CASSYYGYTF. In DNA form, the CDR3 reads TGTGCCAGCAGTTACTATGGCTACACCTTC.

This clone was counted between two and nine times. This chain connects TRBV11-2 to TRBJ1-2; 12 bases map to TRBD1. Trimming removed 2 bases from V and 7 bases from J; junction bases left unmatched: 5. Germline V gene sequence: CDR1 SGHAT, CDR2 FQNNGV. The CDR3 has 15 amino acids. CDR3 in amino acids: CASSLWGQGAVGYTF. In nucleotides, the CDR3 is TGTGCCAGCAGCTTATGGGGACAGGGGGCAGTTGGCTACACCTTC.

The chain employs TRBV7-8 and TRBJ2-7; D uncertain. Germline CDR1 SGHVS, CDR2 FQNEAQ. The CDR3 contains 14 residues. V was pared by 0 bases and J by 3 bases, with 9 bases between. DNA for the CDR3: TGTGCCAGCAGCTTAGCGGTGGACGTCTACGAGCAGTACTTC. Its translation: CASSLAVDVYEQYF.